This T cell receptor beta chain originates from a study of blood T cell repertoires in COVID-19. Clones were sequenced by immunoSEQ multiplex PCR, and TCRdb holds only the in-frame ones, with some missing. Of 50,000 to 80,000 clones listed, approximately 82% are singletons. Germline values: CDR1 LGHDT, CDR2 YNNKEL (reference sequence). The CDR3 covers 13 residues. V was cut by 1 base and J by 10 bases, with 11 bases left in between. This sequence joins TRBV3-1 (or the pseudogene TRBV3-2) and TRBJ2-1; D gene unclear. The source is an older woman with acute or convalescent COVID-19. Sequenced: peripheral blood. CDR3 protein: CASSQAPNREQFF. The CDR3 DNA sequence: TGTGCCAGCAGCCAAGCCCCCAATCGGGAGCAGTTCTTC.